The entry that follows covers one T cell receptor beta chain sequence. Per germline, CDR1 KGHSH and CDR2 LQKENI. The germline V and J ends were trimmed by 6 bases and 2 bases, with 10 bases remaining between them. The CDR3 runs 13 residues. This record belongs to a study of blood T cell repertoires in COVID-19. Study as a whole: The study drew acute and convalescent COVID-19 samples from the United States, Italy and Spain. PBMCs, B-cell-depleted T cells, or T cells provided the cDNA or gDNA that made up the material.

Produced via immunoSEQ multiplex PCR; TCRdb's table is partial and in-frame only. The sample contains around 69,000 clones, over 80% of which appear only once. Sequenced: peripheral blood. This TCR came from a woman in her fifties or sixties with acute or convalescent COVID-19. This chain links TRBV18 with TRBJ1-2; D is uncertain. CDR3 DNA: TGTGCCAGCTCCCCGGGAGGGAACTATGGCTACACCTTC. Translated, it gives CASSPGGNYGYTF.